The source of this T cell receptor beta chain is a study of T-cell memory formation after mild COVID-19. Study-wide points: Still unconfirmed is whether the second-wave clones peaking on day 37 recognized SARS-CoV-2. Later expanders leaned CD4+, whereas clones that contracted between day 15 and 85 were balanced CD4/CD8.

Worth noting for this clonotype: The target antigen is unknown.

After 5'RACE with constant-segment primers, TCR alpha and TCR beta cDNA libraries carrying sample barcodes and UMIs were obtained. In TCRdb, the 5' RACE reads were re-called with MiXCR into one record per CDR3 protein. The sample shows fewer than 95,000 distinct CDR3 sequences, around 15% of them seen only once. The CDR3 consists of 13 residues. The germline V gene encodes CDR1 SGHDT and CDR2 YYEEEE. With 4 bases removed from V and 7 bases from J, the gap between germline ends came to 15 bases. This clonotype originated in a man aged 18 to 29 who had mild COVID-19 (a few samples of this study predate the infection). Cell type and time point are not known. V gene TRBV5-6 combines with J gene TRBJ2-7; the D gene is possibly TRBD1 (6 bases). The sample taken for sequencing was PBMCs or a T cell subset sorted from them (not recorded which). CDR3 bases: TGTGCCAGCAGCCCAACAGGGATGGTGGAGCAGTACTTC. Translated, it gives CASSPTGMVEQYF.